Sequencing of this TCR beta chain was carried out in a study of T-cell memory formation after mild COVID-19. Study-wide results and caveats: From day 15 to 85, contracting clones were balanced between CD4 and CD8, whereas later expanders leaned toward CD4+.

In its sample, this clonotype was seen a few times. Its specificity is unknown. Germline V gene data show CDR1 as DFQATT and CDR2 as SNEGSKA (reference sequence). V shed 5 bases, J shed 4 bases, and the junction held 7 bases outside the gene matches. The length of the CDR3 is 13 residues. MiXCR was run by TCRdb on the 5' RACE reads, yielding one entry per CDR3 protein. The table lists about 600,000 distinct CDR3 sequences, about 22% of them singletons. Sequences were obtained from PBMCs or a T cell subset sorted from them (not recorded which). The TCR comes from an adult woman who had mild COVID-19 (a few samples of this study predate the infection). Cell type and time point are not known. This rearrangement joins TRBV20-1 to TRBJ2-7; 8 bases are a match to TRBD2. Written as DNA, the CDR3 is TGCAGTGCTTTTAGCGGGACCCTTTACGAGCAGTACTTC. It specifies CSAFSGTLYEQYF.